These T cell receptor beta chains were read from a single sample in a study of T cell responses to AZD1222 COVID-19 vaccine. Only in-frame clones appear in the TCRdb table, and some are missing; sequencing was by immunoSEQ multiplex PCR. Among approximately 140,000 clones listed, about 92% were seen once. The sample consisted of peripheral blood, taken on day 0 of AZD1222 vaccination. These receptors originate from an adult in good health. The CDR3 runs from the conserved cysteine through the conserved F or W. A D gene is named only where the DNA matches it firmly. Rows give clone size only sometimes, using once, few, many, or a class for an expanded clone.

TRBV19	NA	TRBJ2-1	NA	14	CASSIILGEGEQFF	TGTGCCAGTAGTATCATCCTAGGGGAAGGAGAGCAGTTCTTC
TRBV6-5	NA	TRBJ1-1	NA	15	CASRDTGTANTEAFF	TGTGCCAGCAGAGACACCGGGACGGCCAACACTGAAGCTTTCTTT
TRBV4-1	NA	TRBJ1-4	NA	16	CASSQEVTPTNEKLFF	TGCGCCAGCAGCCAAGAGGTTACCCCAACTAATGAAAAACTGTTTTTT
TRBV12-3/TRBV12-4	NA	TRBJ2-2	NA	13	CASSYRNTGELFF	TGTGCCAGCAGTTACAGGAACACCGGGGAGCTGTTTTTT
TRBV20-1	NA	TRBJ1-1	NA	14	CSASSQVSGTEAFF	TGCAGTGCTAGTTCTCAGGTTTCGGGCACTGAAGCTTTCTTT
TRBV5-6	TRBD2	TRBJ2-2	NA	16	CASSLVSSGLARELFF	TGTGCCAGCAGCTTGGTCTCTAGCGGTCTTGCCCGGGAGCTGTTTTTT
TRBV6-5	TRBD2	TRBJ2-7	NA	15	CASRIGTSGTYEQYF	TGTGCCAGCAGAATAGGGACTAGCGGTACCTACGAGCAGTACTTC
TRBV10-2	TRBD1	TRBJ2-5	NA	12	CASTLTGETQYF	TGCGCCAGCACTCTGACAGGGGAGACCCAGTACTTC
TRBV6-5	NA	TRBJ2-7	NA	14	CASNGGLEGYEQYF	TGTGCCAGCAACGGGGGACTGGAGGGGTACGAGCAGTACTTC
TRBV9	NA	TRBJ2-7	NA	15	CASSVGAGNSYEQYF	TGTGCCAGCAGCGTGGGGGCGGGGAACTCCTACGAGCAGTACTTC
TRBV5-4	NA	TRBJ1-1	NA	15	CASSLLGTGNTEAFF	TGTGCCAGCAGCTTGCTAGGGACCGGGAACACTGAAGCTTTCTTT
TRBV2	NA	TRBJ1-1	once	12	CASSRDITEAFF	TGTGCCAGCAGCCGGGACATCACTGAAGCTTTCTTT
TRBV9	TRBD1	TRBJ1-4	NA	17	CASGRGQGGTSGEKLFF	TGTGCCAGCGGGAGAGGGCAGGGGGGGACTTCGGGTGAAAAACTGTTTTTT
TRBV9	TRBD2	TRBJ2-1	NA	17	CASSVTSGGMTYNEQFF	TGTGCCAGCAGCGTAACTAGCGGGGGTATGACCTACAATGAGCAGTTCTTC
TRBV6-5	NA	TRBJ1-5	NA	15	CASSYSHRVNQPQHF	TGTGCCAGCAGTTACTCCCACAGGGTCAATCAGCCCCAGCATTTT
TRBV5-1	NA	TRBJ1-1	NA	14	CASSLIPTVTEAFF	TGCGCCAGCAGCTTGATACCAACCGTTACTGAAGCTTTCTTT
TRBV7-2	NA	TRBJ2-7	NA	15	CASSLGDTGSYEQYF	TGTGCCAGCAGCCTAGGGGATACAGGGTCCTACGAGCAGTACTTC
TRBV5-1	NA	TRBJ1-2	NA	14	CASSPQGNDYGYTF	TGCGCCAGCAGCCCCCAGGGGAATGACTATGGCTACACCTTC
TRBV6-2/TRBV6-3	TRBD1	TRBJ1-1	NA	16	CASSYGGQGRNTEAFF	TGTGCCAGCAGTTACGGGGGACAGGGGAGGAACACTGAAGCTTTCTTT
TRBV2	NA	TRBJ1-2	NA	13	CANGENPYYGYTF	TGTGCCAATGGGGAAAATCCATACTATGGCTACACCTTC
TRBV4-2	NA	TRBJ1-2	NA	14	CASSPGYSDYGYTF	TGTGCCAGCAGCCCGGGGTACAGCGACTATGGCTACACCTTC
TRBV6-5	NA	TRBJ1-2	NA	10	CASNWYGYTF	TGTGCCAGCAATTGGTATGGCTACACCTTC
TRBV4-2	TRBD2	TRBJ2-5	NA	17	CASSQGLAGASRETQYF	TGTGCCAGCAGCCAGGGGCTAGCGGGGGCCTCCAGGGAGACCCAGTACTTC
TRBV2	NA	TRBJ1-5	NA	15	CASSERGRLNQPQHF	TGTGCCAGCAGTGAGAGGGGACGGCTCAATCAGCCCCAGCATTTT
TRBV10-2	TRBD2	TRBJ2-1	few	15	CASSVAGARRSEQFF	TGCGCCAGCAGTGTAGCGGGAGCCCGTCGGAGTGAGCAGTTCTTC
TRBV7-3	TRBD2	TRBJ2-2	NA	19	CASSQGAGTSGRKGGELFF	TGTGCCAGCAGCCAAGGGGCCGGGACTAGCGGGAGGAAAGGCGGGGAGCTGTTTTTT
TRBV12-2	NA	TRBJ1-2	NA	14	CASRAREPPRGYTF	TGTGCAAGTCGCGCAAGAGAGCCCCCACGGGGCTACACCTTC
TRBV7-2	TRBD1	TRBJ1-6	NA	15	CASSFRDRNNSPLHF	TGTGCCAGCAGCTTCAGGGACAGAAATAATTCACCCCTCCACTTT
TRBV5-1	NA	TRBJ2-1	NA	15	CASSFGGLTYNEQFF	TGCGCCAGCAGCTTCGGGGGACTGACCTACAATGAGCAGTTCTTC
TRBV10-2	NA	TRBJ1-6	NA	15	CASLEGPLYNSPLHF	TGCGCCAGCTTGGAAGGTCCCCTATATAATTCACCCCTCCACTTT
TRBV7-9	TRBD1	TRBJ1-1	NA	15	CASSVRTGRDTEAFF	TGTGCCAGCAGCGTCCGGACAGGTAGGGACACTGAAGCTTTCTTT
TRBV10-3	TRBD1	TRBJ1-2	NA	13	CAISRTGGEGYTF	TGTGCCATCAGTCGGACAGGGGGCGAGGGCTACACCTTC
TRBV5-5	TRBD1	TRBJ1-1	NA	17	CASSRQGRAMRDTEAFF	TGTGCCAGCAGCCGACAGGGAAGGGCCATGAGGGACACTGAAGCTTTCTTT
TRBV10-3	TRBD2	TRBJ2-7	NA	16	CAISESLGLRSYEQYF	TGTGCCATCAGTGAGTCGTTGGGACTACGCTCCTACGAGCAGTACTTC
TRBV5-1	TRBD2	TRBJ2-3	NA	14	CASRRAGETDTQYF	TGCGCCAGCAGACGAGCGGGAGAAACAGATACGCAGTATTTT
TRBV7-9	TRBD2	TRBJ2-7	NA	15	CASSLAGKLAYEQYF	TGTGCCAGCAGCTTAGCGGGGAAACTAGCGTACGAGCAGTACTTC
TRBV29-1	NA	TRBJ1-2	once	12	CSVGRGDYGYTF	TGCAGCGTGGGGCGGGGTGACTATGGCTACACCTTC
TRBV9	TRBD2	TRBJ2-3	NA	15	CASSVGRGFTDTQYF	TGTGCCAGCAGCGTAGGGCGGGGGTTCACAGATACGCAGTATTTT
TRBV5-6	NA	TRBJ1-2	NA	15	CASRKDVLYNYGYTF	TGTGCCAGCAGAAAGGATGTCTTATATAACTATGGCTACACCTTC
TRBV6-1	NA	TRBJ2-4	NA	14	CASSEFGPQNIQYF	TGTGCCAGCAGTGAATTTGGCCCCCAAAACATTCAGTACTTC
TRBV3-1/TRBV3-2	NA	TRBJ1-6	once	14	CASSPRGHGSPLHF	TGTGCCAGCAGCCCCCGGGGTCACGGTTCACCCCTCCACTTT
TRBV5-4	TRBD1	TRBJ2-7	NA	15	CASSWWGQGSYEQYF	TGTGCCAGCAGTTGGTGGGGACAGGGCTCCTACGAGCAGTACTTC